The 30 T cell receptor beta chains given below trace back to one sample, sequenced in a study of identical twins. Via MiXCR, TCRdb re-called the 5' RACE reads, giving one row per CDR3 protein. Of some 790,000 distinct CDR3 sequences listed, roughly 20% are singletons. Separately, the same data were catalogued under a study of T cells expressing NK-cell markers.

The sample consisted of PBMCs. These receptors originate from a woman aged 18-29 years in good health.

V is TRBV11-2 and J is TRBJ2-5, with a possible D match to TRBD1 (7 bases). CDR1 is SGHAT, CDR2 FQNNGV, per germline. The CDR3 spans 16 residues. Trimming cost V 5 bases and J 5 bases, with 21 bases left between them. The CDR3 region has the DNA TGTGCCAGCAGCCAATTGGAGGGGGCCGCTAGGGAGACCCAGTACTTC. It is translated as CASSQLEGAARETQYF.

The V and J genes are TRBV5-1 and TRBJ2-7; the D call may be TRBD1 or TRBD2 (5 bases each). In germline, CDR1 is SGHRS, CDR2 YFSETQ. The CDR3 loop spans 14 amino acids. With 2 bases removed from V and 6 bases from J, the gap between germline ends came to 15 bases. The CDR3 is CASSFSGTVPEQYF. DNA for the CDR3: TGCGCCAGCAGCTTCTCCGGGACCGTCCCCGAGCAGTACTTC.

This clonotype was seen a handful of times. This sequence joins TRBV29-1 and TRBJ2-5; D remains ambiguous. The CDR3 sequence is 13 residues long. In germline, CDR1 is SQVTM, CDR2 ANQGSEA. Trimming left V 3 bases short and J 4 bases short, with 12 bases between. CDR3 DNA: TGCAGCGTTGACCTGGGAAAGCGAGAGACCCAGTACTTC. It is translated as CSVDLGKRETQYF.

This clonotype was recorded many times. The V gene is TRBV12-3 or TRBV12-4, the J gene TRBJ1-1; no reliable D call. With 7 bases removed from V and 4 bases from J, the gap between germline ends came to 7 bases. The length of the CDR3 is 11 residues. CDR3 coding DNA: TGTGCCAGCAACCGGGGCACTGAAGCTTTCTTT. It specifies CASNRGTEAFF.

The chain couples TRBV29-1 to TRBJ2-7; no clear D. With 6 bases removed from V and 3 bases from J, the gap between germline ends came to 9 bases. The CDR3 length is 11 residues. CDR1 and CDR2 (germline): SQVTM, ANQGSEA. For the CDR3, the DNA is TGCAGCGTAATTCGAAACTACGAGCAGTACTTC. It yields the protein CSVIRNYEQYF.

This clonotype has ten or more counts. The DNA of the CDR3 is TGTGCCAGCAGCTTGGAAAGCACAGATACGCAGTATTTT. Protein: CASSLESTDTQYF. V and J are TRBV5-5 and TRBJ2-3, with D hard to call. CDR1 and CDR2 (germline): SGHKS, YYEKEE (reference sequence). V dropped 0 bases and J dropped 0 bases, with 2 bases sitting between them. The CDR3 spans 13 residues.

Only a few counts were recorded for this clonotype. The J gene is TRBJ2-5, the V gene TRBV5-6; weak D call: TRBD2 (6 bases). Between the trimmed V and J ends, which lost 1 base and 5 bases, there was a span of 15 bases. There are 15 residues in the CDR3. CDR1 is SGHDT and CDR2 is YYEEEE in the germline V gene. The CDR3 is CASSLSWTGRETQYF. For the CDR3, the DNA is TGTGCCAGCAGCTTGTCCTGGACGGGGAGGGAGACCCAGTACTTC.

This clonotype was counted at least ten times. The CDR3 reads CASRNSLGGQFF. The DNA of the CDR3 is TGTGCCAGCAGAAACTCTCTAGGAGGGCAGTTCTTC. V and J are TRBV12-3 or TRBV12-4 and TRBJ2-1; maybe TRBD2 (5 bases). V was cut by 6 bases and J by 12 bases, with 15 bases left in between. This CDR3 comprises 12 residues.

V usage is TRBV6-6 and J usage is TRBJ2-2; the match to TRBD2 covers 7 bases. The CDR3 length is 12 residues. Germline CDR1 MNHNY, CDR2 SVGAGI (reference sequence). J was trimmed by 6 bases and V by 5 bases; bases with no gene match: 0. The CDR3 bases are TGTGCCAGCAGTGCGGGAGCCGGGGAGCTGTTTTTT. Translated, it gives CASSAGAGELFF.

This chain uses TRBV25-1 with TRBJ2-3; no firm D call. Deletions cut 1 base from V and 2 bases from J, with 7 bases between. CDR3 length equals 14 residues. Germline lookup yields CDR1 MGHDK and CDR2 SYGVNS. The CDR3, as DNA: TGTGCCAGCAGTGAATTAACCTCCACAGATACGCAGTATTTT. Its protein product is CASSELTSTDTQYF. The variable domain in full, completed from reference TRBV25-1 and TRBJ2-3, reads EADIYQTPRYLVIGTGKKITLECSQTMGHDKMYWYQQDPGMELHLIHYSYGVNSTEKGDLSSESTVSRIRTEHFPLTLESARPSHTSQYLCASSELTSTDTQYFGPGTRLTVL.

This clonotype was counted only a few times. This chain links TRBV24-1 with TRBJ2-1, with 10 bases fitting TRBD1. This CDR3 contains 15 residues. Trimming removed 6 bases from V and 3 bases from J; junction bases left unmatched: 4. Germline loops: CDR1 KGHDR, CDR2 SFDVKD. The CDR3 reads CATSTDRGSYNEQFF. CDR3 in DNA: TGTGCCACCAGTACGGACAGGGGGAGCTACAATGAGCAGTTCTTC.

In its sample, this clonotype was seen a few times. The rearrangement joins TRBV24-1 to TRBJ2-1; TRBD1 is a possible D gene (6 bases). The CDR3 loop spans 15 amino acids. The ends were cut back, 3 bases at V and 5 bases at J, with 13 bases in the middle. Germline CDR1 is KGHDR and CDR2 is SFDVKD. The CDR3 protein is CATSDPGQTDNEQFF. The CDR3 DNA reads as TGTGCCACCAGTGATCCGGGACAAACTGACAATGAGCAGTTCTTC.

The rearrangement uses TRBV5-6 and TRBJ2-5, with D perhaps given as TRBD1 or TRBD2 (5 bases each). CDR3 size: 14 residues. Germline V gives CDR1 SGHDT, CDR2 YYEEEE. The germline V and J ends were trimmed by 2 bases and 2 bases, with 10 bases remaining between them. CDR3 nucleotides: TGTGCCAGCAGCTTCCGGGACGGACAAGAGACCCAGTACTTC. As protein: CASSFRDGQETQYF.

The chain links TRBV6-5 to TRBJ2-7; D is perhaps TRBD1 or TRBD2 (5 bases each). V lost 1 base, J lost 4 bases, and 11 bases lay in between. Germline-derived CDR1 and CDR2 are MNHEY and SVGAGI. The CDR3 loop spans 14 amino acids. The CDR3 protein is CASSYFGTEYEQYF. CDR3 sequence (DNA): TGTGCCAGCAGTTACTTTGGGACGGAGTACGAGCAGTACTTC.

J is TRBJ2-7 and V is TRBV7-9; 9 bases agree with TRBD2. Germline V CDR1 and CDR2: SEHNR, FQNEAQ (reference sequence). The CDR3 extends over 14 amino acids. With 1 base clipped from V and 7 bases from J, the junction kept 5 bases outside the gene matches. The CDR3 DNA reads as TGTGCCAGCAGCTTAGTGGGTAGCGGGAGTGAGCAGTACTTC. Protein: CASSLVGSGSEQYF.

The DNA of the CDR3 is TGTGCCAGCAGCCCAGCGGTAGGACGCCGAGAAGCAGATACGCAGTATTTT. This translates into CASSPAVGRREADTQYF. V usage is TRBV25-1 and J usage is TRBJ2-3, with a possible D match to TRBD2 (5 bases). Germline V lookup: CDR1 MGHDK, CDR2 SYGVNS. The CDR3 covers 17 residues. V lost 6 bases and J 4 bases, leaving 23 bases between the germline ends.

The sample holds a few counts of this clonotype. This rearrangement joins TRBV24-1 to TRBJ2-3, with D possibly being TRBD2 (5 bases). Germline CDR1 and CDR2: KGHDR and SFDVKD. Trimming removed 9 bases at V and 4 bases at J, with 13 bases between. The CDR3 is made up of 13 amino acids. The chain's CDR3 is CATGEGMSDTQYF. The CDR3, as DNA: TGTGCCACCGGAGAGGGAATGTCAGATACGCAGTATTTT.

This clonotype was recorded a few times. The chain couples TRBV10-3 to TRBJ1-3; D is unresolved. The CDR3 has 13 residues. Trimming removed 2 bases at V and 0 bases at J, with 2 bases between. The V gene's germline CDR1 is ENHRY and CDR2 SYGVKD. The DNA of the CDR3 is TGTGCCATCAGTGAGGGCTCTGGAAACACCATATATTTT. Protein product: CAISEGSGNTIYF.

This chain joins TRBV9 and TRBJ2-7, with TRBD1 matching over 8 bases. Germline V CDR1 and CDR2: SGDLS, YYNGEE. CDR3 size: 18 residues. V was clipped by 0 bases and J by 1 base; unmatched bases: 12. The chain's CDR3 is CASSVGQTGDSRSYEQYF. CDR3 coding DNA: TGTGCCAGCAGCGTAGGTCAGACAGGGGATTCTCGGTCCTACGAGCAGTACTTC.

This clonotype was observed once. This rearrangement joins TRBV18 to TRBJ1-5; D is undetermined. CDR1 is KGHSH, CDR2 LQKENI, per germline. Trimming took 6 bases from V and 4 from J, leaving 13 bases between them. There are 14 residues in the CDR3. CDR3 loop: CASSGSSGNQPQHF. The CDR3 coding sequence is TGTGCCAGCTCCGGGAGCTCGGGAAATCAGCCCCAGCATTTT.

The rearrangement joins TRBV12-3 or TRBV12-4 to TRBJ2-1, with TRBD2 matching 10 bases. V trimming: 4 bases; J trimming: 10 bases; junction bases outside the gene matches: 4. The CDR3 runs to 13 residues. DNA of the CDR3: TGTGCCAGCAGTTCTAGCGGGAGCTGGGAGCAGTTCTTC. Encoded protein: CASSSSGSWEQFF.

This clonotype was counted only a few times. The CDR3 nucleotides read TGTGCCAGCCAAGTTTACGAGACCCAGTACTTC. Translating it yields CASQVYETQYF. This chain connects TRBV7-8 to TRBJ2-5; D gene ambiguous. Trimming shortened V by 8 bases and J by 5 bases, and 9 bases separated the two germline ends. CDR1 is SGHVS, CDR2 FQNEAQ, per germline. The length of the CDR3 is 11 residues. The whole variable domain, remainder taken from reference TRBV7-8 and TRBJ2-5, is GAGVSQSPRYKVAKRGQDVALRCDPISGHVSLFWYQQALGQGPEFLTYFQNEAQLDKSGLPSDRFFAERPEGSVSTLKIQRTQQEDSAVYLCASQVYETQYFGPGTRLLVL.

This chain joins TRBV14 and TRBJ2-4; D is tentatively TRBD1 or TRBD2 (5 bases each). Trimming pared 4 bases from V and 7 bases from J, leaving 14 bases between. Germline V CDR1 and CDR2: SGHDN, FVKESK. The CDR3 runs to 14 residues. The DNA of the CDR3 is TGTGCCAGCAGCCGGGACCGCGGGCGGAACATTCAGTACTTC. Translation gives CASSRDRGRNIQYF.

V and J are TRBV4-3 and TRBJ2-2; D not certain. CDR1 and CDR2 from the germline V gene are LGHNA and YSLEER. This CDR3 has 14 residues. V was cut by 1 base and J by 4 bases, with 7 bases left in between. The CDR3 DNA reads as TGCGCCAGCAGCCAAGTGTCTGGCACCGGGGAGCTGTTTTTT. Translated: CASSQVSGTGELFF.

This clonotype appeared a few times. The J gene is TRBJ2-1, the V gene TRBV6-1; the match to TRBD2 covers 7 bases. CDR3 length equals 15 residues. Looked up from germline, CDR1 is MNHNS and CDR2 is SASEGT. J lost 7 bases, V lost 5 bases, and 11 bases had no gene match. The CDR3 nucleotides read TGTGCCAGCAGTCAAGGTGGACTAGTGAGTAATGAGCAGTTCTTC. Protein product: CASSQGGLVSNEQFF.

This chain joins TRBV7-2 and TRBJ2-5; D possibly corresponds to TRBD2 (6 bases). There are 14 residues in the CDR3. Looked up from germline, CDR1 is SGHTA and CDR2 is FQGNSA. Trimming left V 5 bases short and J 5 bases short, with 15 bases between. The CDR3 region is CASSPADYTETQYF. The CDR3, as DNA: TGTGCCAGCAGCCCAGCGGACTATACCGAGACCCAGTACTTC.

As to this clonotype: Compared with germline, one end of the junction differs, possibly owing to a read error. The V and J genes are TRBV25-1 and TRBJ2-3; the match to TRBD2 covers 8 bases. CDR1 and CDR2 from the germline V gene are MGHDK and SYGVNS. This CDR3 is 17 amino acids long. The CDR3 DNA reads as TGTACCAGCAGTGAATCGAGGGCTAGCGGGCGCACAGATACGCAGTATTTT. It is translated as CTSSESRASGRTDTQYF.

This clonotype has a handful of counts. The chain couples TRBV7-2 to TRBJ1-1, with D maybe TRBD1 (5 bases). V was pared by 5 bases and J by 5 bases, with 12 bases between. The CDR3 extends over 13 amino acids. Germline V gene data show CDR1 as SGHTA and CDR2 as FQGNSA. CDR3 loop: CASSHGGETEAFF. In DNA form, the CDR3 reads TGTGCCAGCAGCCACGGGGGGGAAACTGAAGCTTTCTTT.

There are a few counts of this clonotype. CDR3 DNA sequence: TGCGCCAGCAGCATCCGACAGGGGACCTACACTGAAGCTTTCTTT. It is translated as CASSIRQGTYTEAFF. The chain recombines TRBV5-1 with TRBJ1-1; 8 nucleotides line up with TRBD1. The V and J ends lost 4 bases and 3 bases, in that order; junction bases with no gene match: 8. The CDR3 loop spans 15 amino acids. Germline lookup yields CDR1 SGHRS and CDR2 YFSETQ.

This clonotype came up a few times. The rearrangement uses TRBV6-1 and TRBJ2-7; tentative D call: TRBD1 (6 bases). The CDR3 runs 13 residues. Per germline, CDR1 MNHNS and CDR2 SASEGT. Trimming stripped 6 bases from V and 7 bases from J, with 16 bases between. The CDR3 DNA sequence: TGTGCCAGCAGAAGGGACACCCTGGGTGAGCAGTACTTC. It is translated as CASRRDTLGEQYF.